One sample yielded the 2 T cell receptor beta chains listed below, sequenced in a study of human T cells and chemical hapten exposure. Indicated time point: pre-sensitization, week 0. The sample's treatment: therapeutic diphenylcyclopropenone sensitization with weekly scalp DPC. TCRdb fed the RACE reads into MiXCR, producing one record per CDR3 protein. Among roughly 100,000 distinct CDR3 sequences, approximately 11% were seen once, and the ten largest hold about 3%. Sequencing used whole blood, obtained in connection with sensitization to the hapten diphenylcyclopropenone (DPC). These receptors all stem from a woman in her fifties or sixties with alopecia areata. Some clones in this sample may be carry-over from other donors' samples.

In this sample, this clonotype turned up many times. This chain links TRBV5-1 with TRBJ2-6; TRBD1 agrees at 7 bases. The V gene's germline CDR1 is SGHRS and CDR2 YFSETQ. This CDR3 is built from 19 residues. The V gene end was trimmed by 2 bases and the J gene end by 0 bases; junction bases not matched to a gene: 11. CDR3 DNA: TGCGCCAGCAGCTTAGGTCAGGGGGTCGTGGGCTCTGGGGCCAACGTCCTGACTTTC. Amino acids: CASSLGQGVVGSGANVLTF.

The sample holds many counts of this clonotype. The rearrangement uses TRBV30 and TRBJ2-1; 7 bases agree with TRBD2. Germline CDR1 GTSNPN, CDR2 SVGIG (reference sequence). Trimming took 3 bases from V and 7 from J; bases not matched to a gene: 3. The CDR3 is 12 residues long. CDR3: CAWSGLVNEQFF. The CDR3 DNA is TGTGCCTGGAGCGGACTAGTAAATGAGCAGTTCTTC.